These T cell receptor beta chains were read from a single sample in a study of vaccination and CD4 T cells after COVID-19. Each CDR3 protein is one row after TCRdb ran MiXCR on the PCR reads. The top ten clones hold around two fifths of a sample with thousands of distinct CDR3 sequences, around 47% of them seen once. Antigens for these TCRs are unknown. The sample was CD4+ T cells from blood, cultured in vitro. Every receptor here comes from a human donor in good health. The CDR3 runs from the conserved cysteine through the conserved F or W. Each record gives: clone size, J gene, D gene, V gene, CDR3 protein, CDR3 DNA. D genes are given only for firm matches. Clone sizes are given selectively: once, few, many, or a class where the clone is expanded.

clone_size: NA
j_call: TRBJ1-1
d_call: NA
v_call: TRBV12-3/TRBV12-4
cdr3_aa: CASSLRDGLNTEAFF
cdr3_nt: TGTGCCAGCAGTTTACGCGACGGACTGAACACTGAAGCTTTCTTT

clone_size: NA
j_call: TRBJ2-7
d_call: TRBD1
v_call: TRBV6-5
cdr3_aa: CASSYSRQGVYEQYF
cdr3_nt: TGTGCCAGCAGTTACTCGAGACAGGGGGTGTACGAGCAGTACTTC

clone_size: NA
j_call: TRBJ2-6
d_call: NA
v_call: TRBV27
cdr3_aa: CASSFRQTNSGANVLTF
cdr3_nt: TGTGCCAGCAGTTTCCGTCAGACTAACTCTGGGGCCAACGTCCTGACTTTC

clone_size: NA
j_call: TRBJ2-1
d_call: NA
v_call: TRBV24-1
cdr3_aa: CATSDSGYNEQFF
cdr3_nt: TGTGCCACCAGTGACTCAGGGTACAATGAGCAGTTCTTC

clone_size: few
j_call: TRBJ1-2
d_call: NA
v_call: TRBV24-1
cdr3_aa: CATSRDRFYGYTF
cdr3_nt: TGTGCCACCAGCCGGGACCGATTCTATGGCTACACCTTC

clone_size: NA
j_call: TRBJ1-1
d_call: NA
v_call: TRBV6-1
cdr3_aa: CASSLTANTEAFF
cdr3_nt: TGTGCCAGCAGTCTAACCGCGAACACTGAAGCTTTCTTT

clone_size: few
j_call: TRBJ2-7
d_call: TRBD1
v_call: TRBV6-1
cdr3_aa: CASTGTGTDEQYF
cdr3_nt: TGTGCCAGCACGGGGACAGGGACAGACGAGCAGTACTTC

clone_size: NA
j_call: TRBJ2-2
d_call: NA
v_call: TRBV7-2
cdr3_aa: CASSLAITGELFF
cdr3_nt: TGTGCCAGCAGCTTAGCGATCACCGGGGAGCTGTTTTTT

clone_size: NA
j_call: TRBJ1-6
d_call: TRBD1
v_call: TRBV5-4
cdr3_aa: CASSPGQGRDSPLHF
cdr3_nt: TGTGCCAGCAGCCCCGGACAGGGACGAGATTCACCCCTCCACTTT

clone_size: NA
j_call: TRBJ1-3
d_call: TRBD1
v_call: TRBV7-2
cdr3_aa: CASSFRTGGIDTIYF
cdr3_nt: TGTGCCAGCAGCTTCCGGACAGGAGGGATTGACACCATATATTTT

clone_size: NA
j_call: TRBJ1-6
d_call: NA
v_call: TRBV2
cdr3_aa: CASSSAYPNSPLHF
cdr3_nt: TGTGCCAGCAGTTCGGCCTATCCCAATTCACCCCTCCACTTT

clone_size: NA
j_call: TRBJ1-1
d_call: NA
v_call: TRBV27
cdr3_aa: CASRRWSDRTTEAFF
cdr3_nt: TGTGCCAGCAGGAGGTGGAGTGACAGGACCACTGAAGCTTTCTTT

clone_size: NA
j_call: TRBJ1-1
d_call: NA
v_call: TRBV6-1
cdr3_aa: CASRRQLNTEAFF
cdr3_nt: TGTGCCAGCAGAAGGCAATTGAACACTGAAGCTTTCTTT

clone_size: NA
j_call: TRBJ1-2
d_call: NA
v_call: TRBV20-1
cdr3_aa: CSAITGGYTF
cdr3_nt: TGCAGTGCTATTACGGGCGGCTACACCTTC

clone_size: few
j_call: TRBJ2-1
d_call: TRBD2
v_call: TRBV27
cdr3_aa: CASSSPSGRYGNEQFF
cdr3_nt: TGTGCCAGCAGTTCCCCTAGCGGGAGATACGGGAATGAGCAGTTCTTC

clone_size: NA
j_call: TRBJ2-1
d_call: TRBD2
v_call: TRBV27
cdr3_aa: CASTNIRLAEGSSYNEQFF
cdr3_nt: TGTGCCAGCACCAATATCAGACTAGCGGAGGGAAGCTCCTACAATGAGCAGTTCTTC

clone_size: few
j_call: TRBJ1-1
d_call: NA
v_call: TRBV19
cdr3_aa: CASSIAPGQASEAFF
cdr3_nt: TGTGCCAGTAGTATAGCCCCGGGGCAGGCGTCGGAAGCTTTCTTT

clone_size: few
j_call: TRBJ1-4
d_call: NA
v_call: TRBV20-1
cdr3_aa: CSARQGAGNEKLFF
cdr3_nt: TGCAGTGCTCGCCAGGGTGCCGGTAATGAAAAACTGTTTTTT

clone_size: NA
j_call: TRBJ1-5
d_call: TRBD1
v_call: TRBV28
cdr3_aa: CASSTGQGVNQPQHF
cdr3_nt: TGTGCCAGCAGCACGGGACAGGGGGTTAATCAGCCCCAGCATTTT

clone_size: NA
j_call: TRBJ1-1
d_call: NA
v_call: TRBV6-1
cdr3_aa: CASSESGRDPNGFF
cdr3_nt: TGTGCCAGCAGTGAATCCGGCCGAGATCCCAACGGTTTCTTT

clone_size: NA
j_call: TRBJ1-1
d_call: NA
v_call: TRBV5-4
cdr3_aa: CASRTTGRNTEAFF
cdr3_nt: TGTGCCAGCAGGACAACAGGGAGGAACACTGAAGCTTTCTTT

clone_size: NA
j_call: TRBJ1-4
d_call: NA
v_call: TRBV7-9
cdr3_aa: CASSFGQGVEKLFF
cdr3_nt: NA